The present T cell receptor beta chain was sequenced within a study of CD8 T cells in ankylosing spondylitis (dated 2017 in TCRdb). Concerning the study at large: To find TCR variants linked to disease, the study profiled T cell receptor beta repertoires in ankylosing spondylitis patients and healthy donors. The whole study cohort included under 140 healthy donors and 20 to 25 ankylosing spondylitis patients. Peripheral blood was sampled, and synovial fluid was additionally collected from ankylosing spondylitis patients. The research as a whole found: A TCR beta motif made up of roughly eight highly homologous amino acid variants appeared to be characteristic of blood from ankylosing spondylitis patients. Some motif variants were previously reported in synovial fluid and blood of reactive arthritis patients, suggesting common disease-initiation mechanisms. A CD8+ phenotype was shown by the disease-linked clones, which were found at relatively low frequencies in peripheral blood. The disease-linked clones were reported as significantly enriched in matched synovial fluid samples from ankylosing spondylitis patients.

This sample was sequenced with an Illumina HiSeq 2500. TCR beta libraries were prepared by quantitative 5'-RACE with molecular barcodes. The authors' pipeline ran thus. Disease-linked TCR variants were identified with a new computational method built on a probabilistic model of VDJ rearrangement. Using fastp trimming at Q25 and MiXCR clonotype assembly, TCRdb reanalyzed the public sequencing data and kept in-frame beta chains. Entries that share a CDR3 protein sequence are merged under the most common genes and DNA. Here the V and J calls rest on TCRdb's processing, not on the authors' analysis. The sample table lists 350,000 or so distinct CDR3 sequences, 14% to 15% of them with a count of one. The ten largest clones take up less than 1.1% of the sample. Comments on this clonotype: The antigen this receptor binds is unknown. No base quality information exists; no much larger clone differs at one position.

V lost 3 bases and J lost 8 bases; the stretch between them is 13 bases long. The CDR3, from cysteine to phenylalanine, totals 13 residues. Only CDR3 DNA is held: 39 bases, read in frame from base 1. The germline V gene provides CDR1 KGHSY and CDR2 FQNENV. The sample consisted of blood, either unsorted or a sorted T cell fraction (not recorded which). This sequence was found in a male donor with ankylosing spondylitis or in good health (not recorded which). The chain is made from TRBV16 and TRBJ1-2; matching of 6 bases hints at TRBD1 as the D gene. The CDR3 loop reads CASSQPGAQGYTF. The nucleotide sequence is TGTGCCAGCAGCCAGCCGGGGGCGCAGGGCTACACCTTC.